In this sample, the clone carrying this T cell receptor beta chain turned up once. What it recognizes is unknown. The PCR employed 60 Vbeta primers together with 13 Jbeta primers. The table came from immunoSEQ multiplex PCR; TCRdb's copy has only in-frame clones and leaves some out. The repertoire holds some 150,000 clones, around 66% seen once, with about 2.9% in the top ten. This sample is drawn from a study of cytomegalovirus exposure and HLA in healthy donors. As for the study in general: Roughly 180 million T cells yielded 117 million unique TCR beta sequences, as an earlier analysis found. General study results and limits: Per a prior analysis, the majority of TCR beta V segments were productive roughly 90% or roughly 30% of the time.

Per germline, CDR1 MNHNS and CDR2 SASEGT. The junction had 5 bases not matched to a gene; V was cut back by 8 bases and J by 2 bases. The CDR3 loop spans 14 amino acids. This clonotype was obtained from a woman in her thirties in good health and CMV-seropositive. The genes are TRBV6-1 and TRBJ1-2, with 10 bases fitting TRBD1. Input material: PBMCs. The CDR3 sequence: CASCPGQGNYGYTF. Here the CDR3 DNA reads TGTGCCAGCTGCCCGGGACAGGGGAACTATGGCTACACCTTC.